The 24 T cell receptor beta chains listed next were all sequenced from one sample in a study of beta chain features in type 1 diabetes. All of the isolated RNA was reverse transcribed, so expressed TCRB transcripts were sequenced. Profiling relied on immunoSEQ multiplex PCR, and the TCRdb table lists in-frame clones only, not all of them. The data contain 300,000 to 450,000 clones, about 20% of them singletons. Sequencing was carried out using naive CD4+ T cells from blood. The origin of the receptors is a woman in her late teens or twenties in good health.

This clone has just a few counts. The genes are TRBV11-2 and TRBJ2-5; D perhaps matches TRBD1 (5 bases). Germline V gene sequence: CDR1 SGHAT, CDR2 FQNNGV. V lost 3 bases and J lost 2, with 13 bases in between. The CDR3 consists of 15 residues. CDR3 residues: CASSFRQNLQETQYF. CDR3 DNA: TGTGCCAGCAGCTTCCGACAGAATCTACAAGAGACCCAGTACTTC.

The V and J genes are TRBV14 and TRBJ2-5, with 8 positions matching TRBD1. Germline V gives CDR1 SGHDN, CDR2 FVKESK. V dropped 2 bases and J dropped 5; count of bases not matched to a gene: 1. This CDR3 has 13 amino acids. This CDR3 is CASSQRTGETQYF. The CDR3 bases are TGTGCCAGCAGCCAAAGGACAGGGGAGACCCAGTACTTC.

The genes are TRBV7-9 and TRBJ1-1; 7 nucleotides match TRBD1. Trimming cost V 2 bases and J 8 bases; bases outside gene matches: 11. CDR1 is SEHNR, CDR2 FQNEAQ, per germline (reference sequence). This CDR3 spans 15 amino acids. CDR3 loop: CASSLRGQTSSEAFF. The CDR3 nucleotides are TGTGCCAGCAGCTTAAGGGGACAGACATCGTCGGAAGCTTTCTTT.

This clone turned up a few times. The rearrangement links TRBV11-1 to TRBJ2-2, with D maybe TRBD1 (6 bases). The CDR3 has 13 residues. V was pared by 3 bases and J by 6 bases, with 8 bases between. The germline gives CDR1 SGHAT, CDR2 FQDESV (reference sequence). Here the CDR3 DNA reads TGTGCCAGCAGCTTTGGGGGCTCCGGGGAGCTGTTTTTT. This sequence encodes CASSFGGSGELFF.

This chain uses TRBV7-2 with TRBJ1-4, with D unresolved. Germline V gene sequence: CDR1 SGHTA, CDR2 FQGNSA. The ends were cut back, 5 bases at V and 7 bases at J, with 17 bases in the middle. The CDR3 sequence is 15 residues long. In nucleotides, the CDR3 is TGTGCCAGCAGCGCGCAGAGGAGGGCGGGTGAAAAACTGTTTTTT. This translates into CASSAQRRAGEKLFF. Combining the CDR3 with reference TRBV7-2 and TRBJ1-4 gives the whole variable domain GAGVSQSPSNKVTEKGKDVELRCDPISGHTALYWYRQSLGQGLEFLIYFQGNSAPDKSGLPSDRFSAERTGGSVSTLTIQRTQQEDSAVYLCASSAQRRAGEKLFFGSGTQLSVL.

Here the CDR3 DNA reads TGCGCCAGCAGACCCTTGGCAGGGGGCGCGGACACTGAAGCTTTCTTT. Protein product: CASRPLAGGADTEAFF. The rearrangement uses TRBV5-1 and TRBJ1-1; TRBD1 matches 8 bases. Germline values: CDR1 SGHRS, CDR2 YFSETQ. Trimming took 5 bases from V and 3 from J; bases not matched to a gene: 12. The CDR3 spans 16 residues. Full variable domain (remainder filled in from reference TRBV5-1 and TRBJ1-1): KAGVTQTPRYLIKTRGQQVTLSCSPISGHRSVSWYQQTPGQGLQFLFEYFSETQRNKGNFPGRFSGRQFSNSRSEMNVSTLELGDSALYLCASRPLAGGADTEAFFGQGTRLTVV.

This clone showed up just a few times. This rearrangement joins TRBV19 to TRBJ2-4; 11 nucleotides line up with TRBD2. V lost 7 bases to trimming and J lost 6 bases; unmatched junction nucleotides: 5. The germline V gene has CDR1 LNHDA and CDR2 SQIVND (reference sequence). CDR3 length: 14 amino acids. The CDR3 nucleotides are TGTGCCAGTAACCCTGGGACTAGCGGAAACATTCAGTACTTC. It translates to CASNPGTSGNIQYF.

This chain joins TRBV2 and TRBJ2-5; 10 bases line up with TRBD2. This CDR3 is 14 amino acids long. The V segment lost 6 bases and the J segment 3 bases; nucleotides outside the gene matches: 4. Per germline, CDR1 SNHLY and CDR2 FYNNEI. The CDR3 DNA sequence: TGTGCCAGCAGCACCGGGACTAGCGAAGAGACCCAGTACTTC. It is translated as CASSTGTSEETQYF.

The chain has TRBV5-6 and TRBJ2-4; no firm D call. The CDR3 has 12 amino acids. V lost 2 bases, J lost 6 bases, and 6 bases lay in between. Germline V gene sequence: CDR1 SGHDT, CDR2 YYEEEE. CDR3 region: CASSFPGNIQYF. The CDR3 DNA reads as TGTGCCAGCAGCTTTCCCGGAAACATTCAGTACTTC.

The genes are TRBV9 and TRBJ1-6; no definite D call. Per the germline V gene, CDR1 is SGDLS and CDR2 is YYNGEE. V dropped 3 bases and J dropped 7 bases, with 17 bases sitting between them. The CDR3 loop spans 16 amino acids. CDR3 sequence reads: CASSGSGGTENSPLHF. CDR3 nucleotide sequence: TGTGCCAGCAGCGGAAGCGGAGGTACCGAAAATTCACCCCTCCACTTT.

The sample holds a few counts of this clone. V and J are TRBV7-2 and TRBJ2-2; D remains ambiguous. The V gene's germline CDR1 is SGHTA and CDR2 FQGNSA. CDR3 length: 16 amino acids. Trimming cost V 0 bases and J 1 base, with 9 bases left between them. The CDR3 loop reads CASSLASHLNTGELFF. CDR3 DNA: TGTGCCAGCAGCTTAGCGAGCCACCTGAACACCGGGGAGCTGTTTTTT.

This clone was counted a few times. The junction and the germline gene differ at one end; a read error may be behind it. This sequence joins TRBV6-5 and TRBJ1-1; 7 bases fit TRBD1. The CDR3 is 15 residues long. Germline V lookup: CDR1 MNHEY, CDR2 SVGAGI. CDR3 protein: CASRTRQGVKTEAFF. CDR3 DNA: TGTGCCAGCAGGACGCGACAGGGAGTGAAGACTGAAGCTTTCTTT.

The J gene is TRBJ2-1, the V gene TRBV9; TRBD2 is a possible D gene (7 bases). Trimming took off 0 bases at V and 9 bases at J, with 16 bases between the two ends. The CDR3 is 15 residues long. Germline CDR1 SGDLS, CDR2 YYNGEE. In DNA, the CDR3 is TGTGCCAGCAGCGTAGTATCGGGGGGCCAGGGTGAGCAGTTCTTC. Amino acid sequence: CASSVVSGGQGEQFF.

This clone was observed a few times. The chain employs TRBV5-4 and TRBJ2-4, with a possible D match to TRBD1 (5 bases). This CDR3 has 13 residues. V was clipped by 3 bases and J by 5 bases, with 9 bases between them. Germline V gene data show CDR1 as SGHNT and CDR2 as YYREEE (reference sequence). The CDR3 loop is CASSSQTENIQYF. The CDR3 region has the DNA TGTGCCAGCAGCTCCCAGACAGAAAACATTCAGTACTTC. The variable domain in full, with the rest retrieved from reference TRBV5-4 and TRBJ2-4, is ETGVTQSPTHLIKTRGQQVTLRCSSQSGHNTVSWYQQALGQGPQFIFQYYREEENGRGNFPPRFSGLQFPNYSSELNVNALELDDSALYLCASSSQTENIQYFGAGTRLSVL.

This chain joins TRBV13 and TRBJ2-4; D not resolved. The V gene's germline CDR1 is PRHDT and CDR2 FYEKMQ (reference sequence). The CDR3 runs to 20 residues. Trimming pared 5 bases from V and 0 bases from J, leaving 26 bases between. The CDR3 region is CASSAAMTVDESGAKNIQYF. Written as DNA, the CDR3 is TGTGCCAGCAGCGCCGCGATGACGGTTGATGAGTCGGGAGCCAAAAACATTCAGTACTTC.

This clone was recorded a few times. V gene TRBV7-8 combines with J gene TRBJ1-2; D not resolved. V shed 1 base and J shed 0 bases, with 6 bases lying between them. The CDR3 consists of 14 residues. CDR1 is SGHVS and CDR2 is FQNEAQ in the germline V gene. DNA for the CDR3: TGTGCCAGCAGCTTAGAAAGCTCTAACTATGGCTACACCTTC. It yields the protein CASSLESSNYGYTF.

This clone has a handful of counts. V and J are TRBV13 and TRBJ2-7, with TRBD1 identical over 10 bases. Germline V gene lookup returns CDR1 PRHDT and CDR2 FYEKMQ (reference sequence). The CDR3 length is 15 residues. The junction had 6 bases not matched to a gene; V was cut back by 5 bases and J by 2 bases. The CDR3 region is CASSHRDRGAYEQYF. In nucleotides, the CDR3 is TGTGCCAGCAGCCACCGGGACAGGGGTGCCTACGAGCAGTACTTC.

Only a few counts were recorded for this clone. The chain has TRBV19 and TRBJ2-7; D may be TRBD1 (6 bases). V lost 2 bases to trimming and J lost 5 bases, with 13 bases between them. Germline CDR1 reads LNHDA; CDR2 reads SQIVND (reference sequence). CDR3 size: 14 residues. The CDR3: CASSIQGQHHEQYF. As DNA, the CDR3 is TGTGCCAGTAGTATACAAGGACAGCACCACGAGCAGTACTTC.

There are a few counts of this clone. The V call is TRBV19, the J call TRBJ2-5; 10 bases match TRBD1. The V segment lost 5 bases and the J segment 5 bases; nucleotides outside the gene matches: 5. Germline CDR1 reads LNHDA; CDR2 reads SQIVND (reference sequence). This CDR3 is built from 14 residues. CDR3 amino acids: CASSGDRGTETQYF. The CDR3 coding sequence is TGTGCCAGTAGTGGGGACAGGGGAACGGAGACCCAGTACTTC. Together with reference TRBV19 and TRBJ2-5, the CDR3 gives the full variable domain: DGGITQSPKYLFRKEGQNVTLSCEQNLNHDAMYWYRQDPGQGLRLIYYSQIVNDFQKGDIAEGYSVSREKKESFPLTVTSAQKNPTAFYLCASSGDRGTETQYFGPGTRLLVL.

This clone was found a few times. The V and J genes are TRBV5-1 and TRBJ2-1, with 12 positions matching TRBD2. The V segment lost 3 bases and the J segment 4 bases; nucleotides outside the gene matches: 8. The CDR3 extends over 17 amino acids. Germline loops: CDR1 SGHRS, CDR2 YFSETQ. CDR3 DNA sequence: TGCGCCAGCAGCTACGGACTAGCGGGGACTAGTTACAATGAGCAGTTCTTC. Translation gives CASSYGLAGTSYNEQFF.

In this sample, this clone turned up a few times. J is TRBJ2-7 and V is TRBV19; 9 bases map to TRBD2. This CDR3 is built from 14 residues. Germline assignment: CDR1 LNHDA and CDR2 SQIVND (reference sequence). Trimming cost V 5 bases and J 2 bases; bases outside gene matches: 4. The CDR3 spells CASSQTSGPYEQYF. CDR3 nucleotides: TGTGCCAGTAGTCAGACTAGCGGACCCTACGAGCAGTACTTC.

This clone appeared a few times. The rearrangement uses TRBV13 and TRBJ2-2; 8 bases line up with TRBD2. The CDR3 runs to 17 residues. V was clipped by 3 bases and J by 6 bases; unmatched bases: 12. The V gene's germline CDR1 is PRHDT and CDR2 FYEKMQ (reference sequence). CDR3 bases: TGTGCCAGCAGCTTCTCTCCCAGCGGGAGAATGCCCGGGGAGCTGTTTTTT. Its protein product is CASSFSPSGRMPGELFF.

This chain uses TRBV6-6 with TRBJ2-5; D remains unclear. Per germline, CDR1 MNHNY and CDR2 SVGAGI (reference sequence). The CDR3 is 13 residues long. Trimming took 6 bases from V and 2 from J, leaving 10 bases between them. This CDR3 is CASRPAAQETQYF. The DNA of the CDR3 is TGTGCCAGCAGGCCTGCGGCTCAAGAGACCCAGTACTTC.

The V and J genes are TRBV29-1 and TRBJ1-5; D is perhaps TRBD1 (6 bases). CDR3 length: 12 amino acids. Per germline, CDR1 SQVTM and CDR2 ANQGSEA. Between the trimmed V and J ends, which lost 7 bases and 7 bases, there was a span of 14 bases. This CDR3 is CSAGTNGQPQHF. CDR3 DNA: TGCAGCGCTGGGACAAATGGACAGCCCCAGCATTTT.